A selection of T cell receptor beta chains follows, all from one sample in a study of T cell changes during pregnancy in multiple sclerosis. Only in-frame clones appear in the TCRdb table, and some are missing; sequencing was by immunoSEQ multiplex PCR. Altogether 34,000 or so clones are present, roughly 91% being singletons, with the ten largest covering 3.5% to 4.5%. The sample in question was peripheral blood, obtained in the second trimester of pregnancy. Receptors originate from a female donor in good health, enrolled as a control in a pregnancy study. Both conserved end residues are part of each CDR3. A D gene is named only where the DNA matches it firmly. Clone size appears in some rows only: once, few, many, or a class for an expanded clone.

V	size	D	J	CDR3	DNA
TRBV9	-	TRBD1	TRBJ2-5	CASSVGGGGETQYF	TGTGCCAGCAGCGTAGGAGGGGGCGGGGAGACCCAGTACTTC
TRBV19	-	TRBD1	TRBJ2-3	CASSRVTGASTDTQYF	TGTGCCAGTAGCCGGGTGACAGGGGCTAGCACAGATACGCAGTATTTT
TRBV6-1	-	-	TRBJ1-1	CASDSGAGHTEAFF	TGTGCCAGCGACTCAGGGGCAGGGCACACTGAAGCTTTCTTT
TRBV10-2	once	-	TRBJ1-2	CASKDGGYGYTF	TGCGCCAGCAAGGACGGGGGTTATGGCTACACCTTC
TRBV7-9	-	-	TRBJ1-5	CASSVGTSGGNREPQHF	TGTGCCAGCAGCGTCGGGACCTCCGGGGGAAATCGGGAGCCCCAGCATTTT
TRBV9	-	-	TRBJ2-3	CASSPGGGKGTDTQYF	TGTGCCAGCAGCCCAGGAGGGGGCAAGGGCACAGATACGCAGTATTTT
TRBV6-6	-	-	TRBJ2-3	CASSPLRGGTDTQYF	TGTGCCAGCAGTCCACTCAGGGGTGGTACAGATACGCAGTATTTT
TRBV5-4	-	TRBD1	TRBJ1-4	CASSAGQGEEKLFF	TGTGCCAGCAGCGCGGGACAGGGAGAAGAAAAACTGTTTTTT
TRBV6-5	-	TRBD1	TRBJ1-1	CASSSSTGGNTEAFF	TGTGCCAGCAGTTCGTCCACAGGGGGGAACACTGAAGCTTTCTTT
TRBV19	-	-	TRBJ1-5	CASSPGWSNQPQHF	TGTGCCAGTAGTCCCGGGTGGAGCAATCAGCCCCAGCATTTT
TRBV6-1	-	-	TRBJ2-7	CASSEAPGGGYEQYF	TGTGCCAGCAGTGAAGCCCCAGGGGGAGGATACGAGCAGTACTTC
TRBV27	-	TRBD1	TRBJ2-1	CASSSGQGDLNEQFF	TGTGCCAGCAGTTCGGGACAGGGGGACCTCAATGAGCAGTTCTTC
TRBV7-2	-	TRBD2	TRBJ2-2	CASSSAGGSGRDTGELFF	TGTGCCAGCAGCTCGGCCGGCGGTAGCGGGAGGGACACCGGGGAGCTGTTTTTT
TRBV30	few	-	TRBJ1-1	CAWSPGTKAEAFF	TGTGCCTGGAGTCCTGGGACAAAGGCTGAAGCTTTCTTT
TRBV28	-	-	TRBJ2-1	CASSSRGEQFF	TGTGCCAGCAGTTCTAGAGGGGAGCAGTTCTTC
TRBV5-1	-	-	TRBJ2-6	CASSLGGSGANVLTF	TGCGCCAGCAGCTTAGGGGGTTCTGGGGCCAACGTCCTGACTTTC
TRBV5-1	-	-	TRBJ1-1	CASSLQGLRTEAFF	TGCGCCAGCAGCTTACAGGGCCTCCGCACTGAAGCTTTCTTT
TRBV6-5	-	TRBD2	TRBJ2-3	CASSRGTSGTDTQYF	TGTGCCAGCAGCCGAGGGACTAGCGGCACAGATACGCAGTATTTT
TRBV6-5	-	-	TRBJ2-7	CASSYDVWANEQYF	TGTGCCAGCAGTTACGATGTGTGGGCTAACGAGCAGTACTTC